This TCR beta chain was profiled in a study of naive CD8 T cells in extremely preterm neonates. The CDR3 length is 14 residues. As regards this clone: Its antigen remains unidentified.

Study results and limitations: Shared CDR3 nucleotide sequences: preterm about 2.8%, term 0.35% to 0.5%, children about 0.028%, adults over 0.0095%. Compared with all age groups, preterm neonates showed less repertoire richness.

Healthy nonsmoking adults and healthy children aged 16-56 months donated peripheral blood. Assay used: immunoSEQ multiplex PCR; TCRdb lists only in-frame clones, some missing. The table records 6,500 to 9,000 clones, 95% to 98% of them present only once. The receptor was isolated from a human donor in good health. V gene TRBV21-1 combines with J gene TRBJ2-1; no check of the table's D call, TRBD1, against the DNA was made. TRBV21-1 is noted as a pseudogene. Sequencing used naive CD8+ T cells from blood. CDR3: CASSKATGSNEQFF. CDR3 coding DNA: TGTGCCAGCAGCAAGGCCACAGGGAGCAATGAGCAGTTCTTC.